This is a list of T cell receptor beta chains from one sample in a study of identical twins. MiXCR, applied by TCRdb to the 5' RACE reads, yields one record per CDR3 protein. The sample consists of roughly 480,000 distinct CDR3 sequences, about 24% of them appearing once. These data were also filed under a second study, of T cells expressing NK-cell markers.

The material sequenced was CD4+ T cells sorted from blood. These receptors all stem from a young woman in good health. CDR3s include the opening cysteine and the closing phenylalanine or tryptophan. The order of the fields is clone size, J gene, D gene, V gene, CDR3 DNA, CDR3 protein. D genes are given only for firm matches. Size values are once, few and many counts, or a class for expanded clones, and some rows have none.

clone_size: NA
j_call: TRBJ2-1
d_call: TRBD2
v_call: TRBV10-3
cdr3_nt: TGTGCCATCAGTGAGTCGACGGGGAGGGCTAGCGGGCTAAGAACGCATGAGCAGTTCTTC
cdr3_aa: CAISESTGRASGLRTHEQFF

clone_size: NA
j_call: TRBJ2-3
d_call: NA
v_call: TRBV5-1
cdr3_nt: TGCGCCAGCAAGAGACCCACTAGGGCAGATACGCAGTATTTT
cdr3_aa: CASKRPTRADTQYF

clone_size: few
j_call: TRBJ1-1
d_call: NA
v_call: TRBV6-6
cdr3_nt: TGTGCCAGCAGTTACTTGCTCCCTCGGGAAGCTTTCTTT
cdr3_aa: CASSYLLPREAFF

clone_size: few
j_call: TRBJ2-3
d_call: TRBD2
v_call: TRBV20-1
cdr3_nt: TGCAGTGCTAACAAGCGGGAGGGCCTCTGGACGCAGTATTTT
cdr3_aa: CSANKREGLWTQYF

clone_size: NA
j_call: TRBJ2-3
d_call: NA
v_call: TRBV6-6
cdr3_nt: TGTGCCAGCAGTTACACGTCCGATACGCAGTATTTT
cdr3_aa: CASSYTSDTQYF

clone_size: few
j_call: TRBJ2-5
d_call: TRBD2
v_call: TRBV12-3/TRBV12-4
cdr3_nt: TGTGCCAGCAGCCCTAGAATAGGAGCGGGGGAAGAGACCCAGTACTTC
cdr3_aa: CASSPRIGAGEETQYF

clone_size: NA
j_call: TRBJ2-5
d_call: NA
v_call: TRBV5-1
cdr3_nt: TGCGCCAGCAGCTCCCTGTTGGGCAGAATGGAGACCCAGTACTTC
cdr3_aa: CASSSLLGRMETQYF

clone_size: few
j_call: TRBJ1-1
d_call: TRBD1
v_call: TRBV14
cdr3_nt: TGTGCCAGCAGCCAAGATTACGGGACAGTGAACACTGAAGCTTTCTTT
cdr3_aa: CASSQDYGTVNTEAFF

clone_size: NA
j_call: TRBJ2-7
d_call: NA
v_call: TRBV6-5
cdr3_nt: TGTGCCAGCAGTTACTCATCGCCCAACCGCTACGAGCAGTACTTC
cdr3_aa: CASSYSSPNRYEQYF

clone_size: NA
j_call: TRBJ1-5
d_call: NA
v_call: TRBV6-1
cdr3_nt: TGTGCCAGCGGCGGACAGAGCAATCAGCCCCAGCATTTT
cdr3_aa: CASGGQSNQPQHF

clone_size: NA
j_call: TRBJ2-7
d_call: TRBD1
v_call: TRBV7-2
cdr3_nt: TGTGCCAGCAGCTTAGGGGGACAGAGGTACGAGCAGTACTTC
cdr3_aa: CASSLGGQRYEQYF

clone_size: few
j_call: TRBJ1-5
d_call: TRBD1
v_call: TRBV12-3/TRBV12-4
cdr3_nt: TGTGCCAGCAGTTTAGGGACAGGGTATGGGGGACAGCCCCAGCATTTT
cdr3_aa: CASSLGTGYGGQPQHF

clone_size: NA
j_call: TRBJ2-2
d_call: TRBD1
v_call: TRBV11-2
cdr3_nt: TGTGCCAGCAGCTCCGGGACAGGAAGGTCTGGGGAGCTGTTTTTT
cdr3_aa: CASSSGTGRSGELFF

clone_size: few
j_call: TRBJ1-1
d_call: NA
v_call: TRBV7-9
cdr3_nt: TGTGCCAGCAGCGCACGGACCGAGATGAACACTGAAGCTTTCTTT
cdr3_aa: CASSARTEMNTEAFF

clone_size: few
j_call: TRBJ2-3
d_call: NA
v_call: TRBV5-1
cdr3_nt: TGCGCCAGCAGCTTTTCCATGGATACGCAGTATTTT
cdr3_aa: CASSFSMDTQYF

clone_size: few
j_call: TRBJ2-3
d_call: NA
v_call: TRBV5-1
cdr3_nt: TGCGCCAGCAGCTCACGGCCGGGCCGCACGTTGGATACGCAGTATTTT
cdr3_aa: CASSSRPGRTLDTQYF

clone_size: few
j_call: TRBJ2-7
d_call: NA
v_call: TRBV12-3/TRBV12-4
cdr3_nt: TGTGCCAGCAGTTTGGGGGACGGTTACTCCTACGAGCAGTACTTC
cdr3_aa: CASSLGDGYSYEQYF

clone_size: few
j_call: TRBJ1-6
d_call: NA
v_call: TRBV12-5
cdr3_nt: TGTGCTAGTGGTTTGGTACTTAGCTCACCCCTCCACTTT
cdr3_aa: CASGLVLSSPLHF

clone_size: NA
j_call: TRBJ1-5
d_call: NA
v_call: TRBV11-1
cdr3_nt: TGTGCCAGCAGCTTCTCGGCCGCCGAGCCCCAGCATTTT
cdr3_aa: CASSFSAAEPQHF

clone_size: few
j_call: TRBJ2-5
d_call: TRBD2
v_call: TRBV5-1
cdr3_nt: TGCGCCAGCAGCGGAGGAGCGGGACGTGTTGAGGAGACCCAGTACTTC
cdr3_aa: CASSGGAGRVEETQYF

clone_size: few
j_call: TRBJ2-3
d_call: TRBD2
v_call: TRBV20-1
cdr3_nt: TGCAGTGCTAGATGGCGGGGGGGCACAGATACGCAGTATTTT
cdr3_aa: CSARWRGGTDTQYF

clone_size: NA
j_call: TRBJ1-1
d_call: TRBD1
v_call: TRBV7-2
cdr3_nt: TGTGCCAGCACCCAGTGGACAGGGGACAAAGCTTTCTTT
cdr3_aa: CASTQWTGDKAFF

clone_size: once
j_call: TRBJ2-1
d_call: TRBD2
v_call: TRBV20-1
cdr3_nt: TGCAGCGCCGGGACTAGCGGGGGCGTGCAGTTCTTC
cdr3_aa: CSAGTSGGVQFF

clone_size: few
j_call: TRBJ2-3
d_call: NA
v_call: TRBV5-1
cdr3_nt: TGCGCCAGCAGCTTGGCCGTTTCGGCGGGGGCCTACACAGATACGCAGTATTTT
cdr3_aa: CASSLAVSAGAYTDTQYF

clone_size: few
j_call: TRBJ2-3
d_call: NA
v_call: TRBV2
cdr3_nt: TGTGCCGCCGGCGGCACCACAGATACGCAGTATTTT
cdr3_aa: CAAGGTTDTQYF

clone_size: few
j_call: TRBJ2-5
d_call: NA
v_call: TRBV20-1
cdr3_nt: TGCAGTGTAGACCAAGAGACCCAGTACTTC
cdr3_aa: CSVDQETQYF

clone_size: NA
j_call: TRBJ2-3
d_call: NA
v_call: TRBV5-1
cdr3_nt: TGCGCCAGCAGCTCAGGGGAAGTTACAGATACGCAGTATTTC
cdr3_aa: CASSSGEVTDTQYF

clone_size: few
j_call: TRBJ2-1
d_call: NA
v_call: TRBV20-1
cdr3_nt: TGCAGTGCTAGAGATCAAACTACGGGACACAATGAGCAGTTCTTC
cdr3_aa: CSARDQTTGHNEQFF

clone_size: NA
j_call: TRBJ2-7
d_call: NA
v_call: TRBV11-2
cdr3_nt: TGTGCCAGCAGCTTAGATGGTAACTACGAGCAGTACTTC
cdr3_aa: CASSLDGNYEQYF

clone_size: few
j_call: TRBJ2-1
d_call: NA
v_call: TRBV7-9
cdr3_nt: TGTGCCAGCAGCAGGGGAAATCGGGAGCAGTTCTTC
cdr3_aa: CASSRGNREQFF

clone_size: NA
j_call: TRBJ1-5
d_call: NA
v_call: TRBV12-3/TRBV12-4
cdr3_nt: TGTGCCAGCAGACGTGGGTGGGGGGATCAGCCCCAGCATTTT
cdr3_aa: CASRRGWGDQPQHF

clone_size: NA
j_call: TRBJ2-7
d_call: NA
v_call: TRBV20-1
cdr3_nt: TGCAGTGCTGGAGAAGGTTACGAGCAGTACTTC
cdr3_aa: CSAGEGYEQYF

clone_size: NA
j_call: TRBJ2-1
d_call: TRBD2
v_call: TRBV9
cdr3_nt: TGTGCCAGCAGCGTGTCGGCGGGAGTACAAAATGAGCAGTTCTTC
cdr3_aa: CASSVSAGVQNEQFF

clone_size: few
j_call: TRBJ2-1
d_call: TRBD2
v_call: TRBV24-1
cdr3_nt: TGTGCCACCAGTGATCCCGACATCTTAGCGGGAGTCAACAATGAGCAGTTCTTC
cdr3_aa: CATSDPDILAGVNNEQFF

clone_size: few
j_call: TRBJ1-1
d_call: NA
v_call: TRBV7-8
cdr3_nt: TGTGCCAGCAGCTTCCGGGACATTACGAACACTGAAGCTTTCTTT
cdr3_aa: CASSFRDITNTEAFF

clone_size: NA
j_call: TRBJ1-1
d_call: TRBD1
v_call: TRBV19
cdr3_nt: TGTGCCAGTAGTATAAGGACAGGGATCATGTCTGAAGCTTTCTTT
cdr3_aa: CASSIRTGIMSEAFF

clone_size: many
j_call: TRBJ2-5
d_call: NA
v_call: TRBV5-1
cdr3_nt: TGTGCCAGCAGCTTAGGAGGGGAAGAGACCCAGTACTTC
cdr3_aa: CASSLGGEETQYF

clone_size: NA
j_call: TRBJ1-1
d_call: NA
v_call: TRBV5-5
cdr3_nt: TGTGCCAGCAGCTCTCCGGGACCGCACCTGAACACTGAAGCTTTCTTT
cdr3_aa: CASSSPGPHLNTEAFF

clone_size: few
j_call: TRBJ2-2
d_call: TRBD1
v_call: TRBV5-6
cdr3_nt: TGTGCCAGCAGCTTATTCCAGGGGGTCTCGAACACCGGGGAGCTGTTTTTT
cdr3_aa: CASSLFQGVSNTGELFF

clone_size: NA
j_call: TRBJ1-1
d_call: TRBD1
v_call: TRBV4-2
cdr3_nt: TGTGCCAGCAGCCAGTGGGACAGAGTGAACACTGAAGCTTTCTTT
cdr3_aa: CASSQWDRVNTEAFF

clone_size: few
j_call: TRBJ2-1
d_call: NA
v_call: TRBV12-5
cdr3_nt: TGTGCTAGTGGGGCAGGTTACAGGGAAGGGAATGAGCAGTTCTTC
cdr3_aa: CASGAGYREGNEQFF

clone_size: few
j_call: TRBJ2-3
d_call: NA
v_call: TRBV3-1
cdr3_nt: TGTGCCAGCAGCCAAGATCGTCGGGCAGGGACAGATACGCAGTATTTT
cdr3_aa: CASSQDRRAGTDTQYF

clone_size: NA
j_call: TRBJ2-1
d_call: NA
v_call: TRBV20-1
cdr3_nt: TGCAGTGCTAGACCGGGAGCCAATGAGCAGTTCTTC
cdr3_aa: CSARPGANEQFF

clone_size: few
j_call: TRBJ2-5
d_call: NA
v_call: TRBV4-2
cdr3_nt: TGTGCCAGCAGCCAAGATTCCCGGAACCAAGAGACCCAGTACTTC
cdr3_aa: CASSQDSRNQETQYF

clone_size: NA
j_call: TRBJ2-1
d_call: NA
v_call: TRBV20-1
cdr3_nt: TGCAGTGCTAGGGCTGATGGGCGTAATGAGCAGTTCTTC
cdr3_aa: CSARADGRNEQFF

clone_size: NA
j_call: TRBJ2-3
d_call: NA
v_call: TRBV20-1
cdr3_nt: TGCAGTGCCCGGCGGGGGCCACCGACAGATACGCAGTATTTT
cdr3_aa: CSARRGPPTDTQYF

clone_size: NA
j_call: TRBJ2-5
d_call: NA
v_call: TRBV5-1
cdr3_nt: TGCGCCAGCAGCTTCAGACCCCAAGAGACCCAGTACTTC
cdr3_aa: CASSFRPQETQYF

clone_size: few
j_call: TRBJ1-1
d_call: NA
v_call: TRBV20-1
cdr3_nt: TGCAGTGTAACGAAAGGGGCGTGGGACACTGAAGCTTTCTTT
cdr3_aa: CSVTKGAWDTEAFF

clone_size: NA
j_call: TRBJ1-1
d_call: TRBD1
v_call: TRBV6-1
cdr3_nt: TGTGCCAGCAGACCCGGAGAGGGACAGTGGGACACTGAAGCTTTCTTT
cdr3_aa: CASRPGEGQWDTEAFF

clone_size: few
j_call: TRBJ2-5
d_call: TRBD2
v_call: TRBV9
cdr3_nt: TGTGCCAGCAGCGCTTGGACTAGCGGGGACCCTTTTGGTGAGACCCAGTACTTC
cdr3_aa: CASSAWTSGDPFGETQYF

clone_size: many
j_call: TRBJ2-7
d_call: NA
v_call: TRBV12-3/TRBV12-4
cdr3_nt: TGTGCCAGCAGACAGGGTTTGCGCTCCTACGAGCAGTACTTC
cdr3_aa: CASRQGLRSYEQYF

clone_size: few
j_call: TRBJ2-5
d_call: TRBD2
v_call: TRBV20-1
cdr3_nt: TGCAGTGCTAGGGGAGGGGTAACTAGTTCTCAAGAGACCCAGTACTTC
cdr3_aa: CSARGGVTSSQETQYF

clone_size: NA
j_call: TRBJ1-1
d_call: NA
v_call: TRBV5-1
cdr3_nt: TGCGCCAGCAGCGAAGGGGCGGCGGGCACTGAAGCTTTCTTT
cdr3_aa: CASSEGAAGTEAFF

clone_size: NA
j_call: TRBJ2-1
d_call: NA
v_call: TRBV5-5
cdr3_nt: TGTGCCAGCAGCCAGGGGTCTCTACCGTACAATGAGCAGTTCTTC
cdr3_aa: CASSQGSLPYNEQFF